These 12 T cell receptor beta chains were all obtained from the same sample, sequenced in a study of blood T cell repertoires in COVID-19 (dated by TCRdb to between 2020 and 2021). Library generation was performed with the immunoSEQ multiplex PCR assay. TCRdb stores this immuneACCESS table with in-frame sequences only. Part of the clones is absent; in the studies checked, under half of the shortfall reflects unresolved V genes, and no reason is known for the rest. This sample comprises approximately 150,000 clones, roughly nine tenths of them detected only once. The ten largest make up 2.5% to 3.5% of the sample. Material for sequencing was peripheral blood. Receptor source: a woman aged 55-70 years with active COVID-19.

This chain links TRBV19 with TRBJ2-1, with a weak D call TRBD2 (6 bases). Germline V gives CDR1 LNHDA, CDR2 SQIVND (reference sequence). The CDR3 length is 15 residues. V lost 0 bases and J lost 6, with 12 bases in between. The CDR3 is CASSIESGYSNEQFF. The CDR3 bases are TGTGCCAGTAGTATAGAAAGCGGGTACTCCAATGAGCAGTTCTTC.

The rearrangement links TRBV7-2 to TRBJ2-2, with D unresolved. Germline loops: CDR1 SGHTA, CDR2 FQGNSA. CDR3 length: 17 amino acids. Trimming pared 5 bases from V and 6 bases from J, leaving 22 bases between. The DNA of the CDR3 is TGTGCCAGCAGCCAATATCCCACTTATCCCGTTTCCGGGGAGCTGTTTTTT. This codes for CASSQYPTYPVSGELFF.

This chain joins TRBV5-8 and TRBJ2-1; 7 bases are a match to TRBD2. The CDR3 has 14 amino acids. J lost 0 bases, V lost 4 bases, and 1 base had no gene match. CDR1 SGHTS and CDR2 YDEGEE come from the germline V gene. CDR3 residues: CASSLAASYNEQFF. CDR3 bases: TGTGCCAGCAGCCTAGCGGCCTCCTACAATGAGCAGTTCTTC.

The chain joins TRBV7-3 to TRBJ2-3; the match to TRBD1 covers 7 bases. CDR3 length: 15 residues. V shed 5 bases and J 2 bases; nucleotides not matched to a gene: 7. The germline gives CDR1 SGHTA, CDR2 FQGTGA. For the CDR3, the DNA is TGTGCCAGCAGCACCCGACAGGGAGCCACAGATACGCAGTATTTT. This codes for CASSTRQGATDTQYF.

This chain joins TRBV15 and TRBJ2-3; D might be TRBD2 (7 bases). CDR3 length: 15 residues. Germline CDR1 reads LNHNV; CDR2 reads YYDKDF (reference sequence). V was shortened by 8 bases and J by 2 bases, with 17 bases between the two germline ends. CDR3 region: CATRSGGAHTDTQYF. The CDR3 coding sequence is TGTGCCACCCGGAGTGGGGGGGCCCACACAGATACGCAGTATTTT.

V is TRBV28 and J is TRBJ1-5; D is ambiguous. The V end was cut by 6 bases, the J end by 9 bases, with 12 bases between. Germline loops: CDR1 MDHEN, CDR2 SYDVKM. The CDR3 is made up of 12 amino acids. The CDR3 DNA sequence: TGTGCCAGCAGGGCACCAGGAGGGCCCCAGCATTTT. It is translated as CASRAPGGPQHF.

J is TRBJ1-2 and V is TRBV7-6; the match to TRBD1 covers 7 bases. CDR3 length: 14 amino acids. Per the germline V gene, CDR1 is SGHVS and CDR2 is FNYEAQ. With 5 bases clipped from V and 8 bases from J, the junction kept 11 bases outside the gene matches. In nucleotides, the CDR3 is TGTGCCAGCAGCCCCCGACAGGGTCCAGGCGGCTACACCTTC. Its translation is CASSPRQGPGGYTF.

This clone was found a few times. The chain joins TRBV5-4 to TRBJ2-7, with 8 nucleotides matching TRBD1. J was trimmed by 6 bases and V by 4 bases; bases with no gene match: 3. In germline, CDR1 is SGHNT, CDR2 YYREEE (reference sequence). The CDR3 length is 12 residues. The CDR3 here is CASSPGTGEQYF. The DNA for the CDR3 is TGTGCCAGCAGCCCGGGGACAGGCGAGCAGTACTTC. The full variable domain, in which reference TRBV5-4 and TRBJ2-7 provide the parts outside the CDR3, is ETGVTQSPTHLIKTRGQQVTLRCSSQSGHNTVSWYQQALGQGPQFIFQYYREEENGRGNFPPRFSGLQFPNYSSELNVNALELDDSALYLCASSPGTGEQYFGPGTRLTVT.

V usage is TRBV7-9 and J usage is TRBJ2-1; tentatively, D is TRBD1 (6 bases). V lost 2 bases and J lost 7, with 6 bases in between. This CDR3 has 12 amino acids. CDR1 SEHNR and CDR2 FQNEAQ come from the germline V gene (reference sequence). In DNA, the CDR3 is TGTGCCAGCAGCTTACAGGGGAATGAGCAGTTCTTC. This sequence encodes CASSLQGNEQFF. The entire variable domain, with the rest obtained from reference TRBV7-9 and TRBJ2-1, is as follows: DTGVSQNPRHKITKRGQNVTFRCDPISEHNRLYWYRQTLGQGPEFLTYFQNEAQLEKSRLLSDRFSAERPKGSFSTLEIQRTEQGDSAMYLCASSLQGNEQFFGPGTRLTVL.

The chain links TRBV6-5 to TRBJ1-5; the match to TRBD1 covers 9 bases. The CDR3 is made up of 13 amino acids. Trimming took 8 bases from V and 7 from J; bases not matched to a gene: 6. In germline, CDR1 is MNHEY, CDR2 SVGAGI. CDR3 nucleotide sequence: TGTGCCAGCGGAGGGACAGGGAGACAGCCCCAGCATTTT. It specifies CASGGTGRQPQHF.

CDR3 region: CASRDLAIHRGEQFF. DNA for the CDR3: TGTGCCAGCAGGGACCTAGCGATCCATAGGGGTGAGCAGTTCTTC. The chain combines TRBV27 with TRBJ2-1, with D possibly being TRBD2 (6 bases). This CDR3 has 15 residues. Trimming removed 6 bases at V and 9 bases at J, with 21 bases between. Germline assignment: CDR1 MNHEY and CDR2 SMNVEV (reference sequence).

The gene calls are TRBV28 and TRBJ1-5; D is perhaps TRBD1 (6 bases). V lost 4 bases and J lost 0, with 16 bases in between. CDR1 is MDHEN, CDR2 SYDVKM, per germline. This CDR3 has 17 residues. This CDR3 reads CASSWAGDYDSNQPQHF. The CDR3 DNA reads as TGTGCCAGCAGTTGGGCAGGGGACTACGATAGCAATCAGCCCCAGCATTTT. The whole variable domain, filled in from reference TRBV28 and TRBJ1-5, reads DVKVTQSSRYLVKRTGEKVFLECVQDMDHENMFWYRQDPGLGLRLIYFSYDVKMKEKGDIPEGYSVSREKKERFSLILESASTNQTSMYLCASSWAGDYDSNQPQHFGDGTRLSIL.